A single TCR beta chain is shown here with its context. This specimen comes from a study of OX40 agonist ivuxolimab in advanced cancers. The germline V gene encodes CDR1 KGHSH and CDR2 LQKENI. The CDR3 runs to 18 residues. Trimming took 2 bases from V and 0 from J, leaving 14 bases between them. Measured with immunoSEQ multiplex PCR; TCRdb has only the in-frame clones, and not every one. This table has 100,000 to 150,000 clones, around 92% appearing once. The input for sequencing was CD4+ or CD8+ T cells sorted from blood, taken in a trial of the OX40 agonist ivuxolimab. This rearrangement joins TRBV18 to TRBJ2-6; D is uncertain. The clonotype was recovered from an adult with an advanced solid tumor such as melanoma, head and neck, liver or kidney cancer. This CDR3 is CASSPAGSTFSGANVLTF. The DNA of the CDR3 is TGTGCCAGCTCACCAGCAGGATCTACATTCTCTGGGGCCAACGTCCTGACTTTC.